These 13 T cell receptor beta chains share one sample of origin, sequenced in a study of regulatory T cells in long-lasting Graves disease. As for time point: persistent/refractory GD, antithyroid drugs over 5 years with positive TRAb. Construction of the TCR library relied on RNA isolated from PBMCs. Building the TCR beta libraries relied on iRepertoire HTBI primers, and CDR3 regions underwent Arm-PCR. TCRdb redid the calling of the multiplex PCR reads with MiXCR, one entry per CDR3 protein. The table lists roughly 360,000 distinct CDR3 sequences, roughly 24% of them singletons, with approximately 30% in the top ten. Sequences were derived from peripheral blood mononuclear cells (PBMCs), sampled when the disease was refractory, from a patient treated with antithyroid drugs. The receptors here all came from a woman in her thirties or forties with Graves disease.

This clonotype was counted ten times or more. The chain carries TRBV6-1 and TRBJ2-7; D is undetermined. Looked up from germline, CDR1 is MNHNS and CDR2 is SASEGT. The CDR3 has 12 amino acids. Trimming stripped 1 base from V and 9 bases from J, with 10 bases between. The CDR3 protein is CASSEGHRAQYF. For the CDR3, the DNA is TGTGCCAGCAGTGAAGGCCATCGAGCGCAGTACTTC.

This clonotype was counted a few times. The rearrangement links TRBV20-1 to TRBJ2-3; possibly TRBD2 for D (5 bases). The CDR3 contains 14 residues. Germline loops: CDR1 DFQATT, CDR2 SNEGSKA (reference sequence). V gave up 4 bases and J gave up 2 bases, with 13 bases separating them. CDR3 sequence: CSANGLPHTDTQYF. The DNA for the CDR3 is TGCAGTGCTAACGGACTGCCGCACACAGATACGCAGTATTTT.

This clonotype showed up many times. The chain combines TRBV29-1 with TRBJ2-7; 7 bases align to TRBD2. Germline CDR1 is SQVTM and CDR2 is ANQGSEA. With V trimmed by 6 bases and J by 6 bases, 14 bases remained unmatched. This CDR3 spans 14 amino acids. Here the CDR3 reads CSVSLLLAPSEQYF. Written as DNA, the CDR3 is TGCAGCGTCTCCCTACTACTAGCGCCTAGCGAGCAGTACTTC.

This clonotype has ten or more counts. The V and J genes are TRBV6-2 or TRBV6-3 and TRBJ2-7; 14 positions match TRBD2. Trimming took 6 bases from V and 3 from J; bases not matched to a gene: 4. From germline, CDR1 is MNHEY and CDR2 SVGEGT. The CDR3 spans 15 residues. CDR3 nucleotides: TGTGCCAGCAGCGGACTAGCGGGAGGTAGCTACGAGCAGTACTTC. This encodes CASSGLAGGSYEQYF.

This clonotype was detected many times. The V and J genes are TRBV7-3 and TRBJ2-2; TRBD2 agrees at 8 bases. Germline lookup yields CDR1 SGHTA and CDR2 FQGTGA. The junction had 11 bases not matched to a gene; V was cut back by 5 bases and J by 6 bases. This CDR3 has 16 residues. The CDR3, as DNA: TGTGCCAGCAGCCCTAGAGGGCGGGAGGAATCCGGGGAGCTGTTTTTT. This gives the protein CASSPRGREESGELFF.

This clonotype was seen only a few times. The V call is TRBV7-2, the J call TRBJ2-7, with a weak D call TRBD2 (6 bases). Trimming cost V 5 bases and J 1 base, with 24 bases left between them. This CDR3 region has 18 residues. Per the germline V gene, CDR1 is SGHTA and CDR2 is FQGNSA. DNA of the CDR3: TGTGCCAGCAGCCCAAACTTTCCCGGGGCTAGCGTTTCCTACGAGCAGTACTTC. Its protein product is CASSPNFPGASVSYEQYF.

The genes are TRBV5-1 and TRBJ1-2; 9 bases agree with TRBD1. V lost 1 base, J lost 4 bases, and 11 bases stayed unmatched. CDR1 and CDR2 (germline): SGHRS, YFSETQ. The CDR3 has 17 residues. In DNA, the CDR3 is TGCGCCAGCAGCTTGTCATGGACAGGGGTTGATAGCTATGGCTACACCTTC. It codes for CASSLSWTGVDSYGYTF.

The chain combines TRBV3-1 with TRBJ2-5; D call uncertain. This CDR3 contains 14 residues. Germline lookup yields CDR1 LGHDT and CDR2 YNNKEL (reference sequence). Trimming removed 4 bases at V and 5 bases at J, with 14 bases between. The DNA for the CDR3 is TGTGCCAGCAGCCTTTTCACCCACCTTGAGACCCAGTACTTC. Translated: CASSLFTHLETQYF.

At least ten counts were recorded for this clonotype. This rearrangement joins TRBV7-2 to TRBJ2-7; D gene unclear. The length of the CDR3 is 16 residues. The V end was cut by 3 bases, the J end by 1 base, with 16 bases between. Germline V gives CDR1 SGHTA, CDR2 FQGNSA. CDR3 nucleotide sequence: TGTGCCAGCAGCTTCCTTTCGTGGGATGCGTCCTACGAGCAGTACTTC. Translating gives CASSFLSWDASYEQYF.

This clonotype came up many times. This chain joins TRBV27 and TRBJ2-7, with 8 bases matching TRBD1. Germline lookup yields CDR1 MNHEY and CDR2 SMNVEV (reference sequence). Losses at the gene ends were 4 bases for V and 5 bases for J; bases not matched to a gene: 10. This CDR3 comprises 15 residues. The CDR3 DNA is TGTGCCAGCAGTTGGGGCGCGGACAGGGACAACGAGCAGTACTTC. Protein sequence: CASSWGADRDNEQYF.

This clonotype showed up many times. V usage is TRBV24-1 and J usage is TRBJ2-5; D might be TRBD1 (5 bases). This CDR3 region has 15 residues. The germline V and J ends were trimmed by 1 base and 3 bases, with 11 bases remaining between them. Germline-derived CDR1 and CDR2 are KGHDR and SFDVKD. CDR3 region: CATSDLMQGKETQYF. In DNA, the CDR3 is TGTGCCACCAGTGATTTAATGCAGGGAAAAGAGACCCAGTACTTC.

This clonotype has a handful of counts. The chain has TRBV27 and TRBJ2-7, with 10 bases matching TRBD1. V gave up 6 bases and J gave up 0 bases; unmatched junction bases: 5. From germline, CDR1 is MNHEY and CDR2 SMNVEV (reference sequence). The CDR3 contains 15 residues. The CDR3 sequence is CASRLGQGSSYEQYF. The CDR3 DNA sequence: TGTGCCAGCAGGTTGGGACAGGGGAGCTCCTACGAGCAGTACTTC.

The chain combines TRBV20-1 with TRBJ1-1; D is perhaps TRBD1 (5 bases). The germline gives CDR1 DFQATT, CDR2 SNEGSKA (reference sequence). The CDR3 has 12 residues. V gave up 4 bases and J gave up 6 bases, with 12 bases separating them. CDR3 loop: CSAKVRAAEAFF. CDR3 DNA sequence: TGCAGTGCTAAAGTCAGGGCGGCTGAAGCTTTCTTT.